This T cell receptor beta chain originates from a study of T cells in women clearing cervical HPV infection. Study at large: Donors had HPV16-related CIN3 or worse; 2 had invasive cancer. Case blood was drawn when the lesion was first found; control blood after infection became undetectable.

Using immunoSEQ multiplex PCR, the repertoire was profiled, and TCRdb retains in-frame clones only, with some absent. This listing includes approximately 37,000 clones. The germline CDR1 and CDR2 sequences are LNHNV and YYDKDF (reference sequence). CDR3 length equals 13 residues. V lost 5 bases and J 7 bases, leaving 11 bases between the germline ends. Details on this clone: Sequencing ends 3 residues short of the CDR3 end; the germline J gene provides the rest.

Input material: blood buffy coat. This TCR was recovered from a woman between 18 and 75 years old with a cervical HPV16 infection that either progressed to CIN3+ or cleared (not recorded which). V usage is TRBV15 and J usage is TRBJ1-4, with D possibly TRBD1 on 6 matching bases. The sequenced CDR3 bases are TGTGCCACCAGCCCAGGGGATCGTGAAAAA. Amino acids: CATSPGDREK. The whole CDR3 is CATSPGDREKLFF.